This T cell receptor beta chain was retrieved from a study of beta chain features in type 1 diabetes. This clone came up a few times. The target antigen is unknown. The CDR3 is made up of 15 amino acids. Germline CDR1 is SGDLS and CDR2 is YYNGEE. The ends were cut back, 4 bases at V and 0 bases at J, with 11 bases in the middle. Findings of the study overall: Since sequencing was performed on cDNA, cells with high TCR expression could be over-represented. People with Type 1 diabetes carried modestly yet significantly shorter TCRB CDR3s in all four CD4+ subsets. Comparison showed that naive, central memory and Treg TCRB repertoires appeared more similar among patients than among healthy donors.

Expressed TCRB transcripts were sequenced because the isolated RNA had all been reverse transcribed beforehand. Using immunoSEQ multiplex PCR, the repertoire was profiled, and TCRdb retains in-frame clones only, with some absent. The top ten hold around 0.75% of the sample, which has some 130,000 clones, 7% to 10% seen once. A single heparinised blood sample, averaging around 110 mL, was obtained per donor. Post-sort purity exceeded 95% for all sorted populations. The sequenced sample consisted of central memory CD4+ T cells from blood. This clonotype originated in a man aged 30 to 39 with type 1 diabetes. This rearrangement joins TRBV9 to TRBJ2-1; possible D gene TRBD1, 6 bases. The CDR3 DNA sequence: TGTGCCAGCAGCCCCCAGGGGAGCTCCTACAATGAGCAGTTCTTC. Its translation: CASSPQGSSYNEQFF.